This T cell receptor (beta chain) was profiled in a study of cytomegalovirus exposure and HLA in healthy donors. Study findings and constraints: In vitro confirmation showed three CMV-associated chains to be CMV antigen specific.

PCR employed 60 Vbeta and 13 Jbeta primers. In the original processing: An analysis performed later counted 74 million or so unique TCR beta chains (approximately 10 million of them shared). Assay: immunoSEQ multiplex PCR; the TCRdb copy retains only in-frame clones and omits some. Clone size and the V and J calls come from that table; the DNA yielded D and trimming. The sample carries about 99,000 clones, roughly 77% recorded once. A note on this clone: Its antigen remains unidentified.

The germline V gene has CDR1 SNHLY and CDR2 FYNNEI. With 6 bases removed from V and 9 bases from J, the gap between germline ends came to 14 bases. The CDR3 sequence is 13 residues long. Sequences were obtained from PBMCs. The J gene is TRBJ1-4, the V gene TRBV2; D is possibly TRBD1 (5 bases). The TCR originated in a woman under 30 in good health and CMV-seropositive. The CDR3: CASRVGPLQKLFF. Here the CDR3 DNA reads TGTGCCAGCAGGGTGGGGCCGTTGCAAAAACTGTTTTTT.